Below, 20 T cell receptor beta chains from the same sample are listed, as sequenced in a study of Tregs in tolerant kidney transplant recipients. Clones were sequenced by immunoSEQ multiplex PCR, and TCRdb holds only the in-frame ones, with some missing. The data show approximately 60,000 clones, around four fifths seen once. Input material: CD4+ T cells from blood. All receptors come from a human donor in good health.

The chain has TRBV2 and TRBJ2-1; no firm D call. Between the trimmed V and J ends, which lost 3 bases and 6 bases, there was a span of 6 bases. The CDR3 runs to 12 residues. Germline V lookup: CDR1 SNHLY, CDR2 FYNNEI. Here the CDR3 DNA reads TGTGCCAGCAGTGAGAACATCAATGAGCAGTTCTTC. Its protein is CASSENINEQFF.

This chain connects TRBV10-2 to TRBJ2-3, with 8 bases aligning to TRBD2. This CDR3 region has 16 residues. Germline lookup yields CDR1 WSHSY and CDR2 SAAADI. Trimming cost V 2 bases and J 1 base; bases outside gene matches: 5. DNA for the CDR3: TGCGCCAGCAGTGAGGCTGGACTAGCCGGCACAGATACGCAGTATTTT. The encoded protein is CASSEAGLAGTDTQYF.

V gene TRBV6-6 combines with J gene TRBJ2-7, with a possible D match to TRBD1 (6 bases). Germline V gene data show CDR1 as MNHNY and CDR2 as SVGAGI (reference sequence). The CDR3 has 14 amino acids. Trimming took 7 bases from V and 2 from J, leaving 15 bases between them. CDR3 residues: CASTMAGETYEQYF. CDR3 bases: TGTGCCAGCACCATGGCAGGGGAGACCTACGAGCAGTACTTC.

In DNA, the CDR3 is TGTGCCAGCAGTGCCCCCCTCAGGGGGCGGGAAGCTTTCTTT. It is translated as CASSAPLRGREAFF. The V call is TRBV2, the J call TRBJ1-1, with 8 bases aligning to TRBD1. Losses at the gene ends were 4 bases for V and 8 bases for J; bases not matched to a gene: 9. Germline CDR1 and CDR2: SNHLY and FYNNEI. The CDR3 loop spans 14 amino acids.

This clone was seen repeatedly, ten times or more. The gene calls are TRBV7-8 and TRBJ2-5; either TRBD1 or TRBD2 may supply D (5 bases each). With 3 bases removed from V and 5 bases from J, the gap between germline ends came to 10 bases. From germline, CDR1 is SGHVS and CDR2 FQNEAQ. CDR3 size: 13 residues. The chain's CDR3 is CASSFRREETQYF. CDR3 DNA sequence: TGTGCCAGCAGCTTTCGCAGGGAGGAGACCCAGTACTTC.

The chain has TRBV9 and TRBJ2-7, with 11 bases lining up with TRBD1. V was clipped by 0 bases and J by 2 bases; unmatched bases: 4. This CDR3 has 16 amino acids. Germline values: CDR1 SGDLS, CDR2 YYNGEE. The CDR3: CASSVAGTGGTYEQYF. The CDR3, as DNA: TGTGCCAGCAGCGTAGCTGGGACAGGGGGTACCTACGAGCAGTACTTC.

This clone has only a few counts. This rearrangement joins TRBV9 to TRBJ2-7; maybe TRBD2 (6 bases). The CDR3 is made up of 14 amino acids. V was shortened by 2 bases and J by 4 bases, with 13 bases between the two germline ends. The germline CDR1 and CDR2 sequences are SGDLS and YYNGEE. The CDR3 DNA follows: TGTGCCAGCAGCGTGGGTACGGAGGGGTACGAGCAGTACTTC. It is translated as CASSVGTEGYEQYF.

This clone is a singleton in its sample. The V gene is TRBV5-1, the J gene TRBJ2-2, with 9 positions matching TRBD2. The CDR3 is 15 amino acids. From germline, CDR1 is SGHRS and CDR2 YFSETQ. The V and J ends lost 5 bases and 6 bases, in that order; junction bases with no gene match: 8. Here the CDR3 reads CASREGTSLSGELFF. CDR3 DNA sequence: TGCGCCAGCAGAGAAGGGACTAGCCTCTCCGGGGAGCTGTTTTTT.

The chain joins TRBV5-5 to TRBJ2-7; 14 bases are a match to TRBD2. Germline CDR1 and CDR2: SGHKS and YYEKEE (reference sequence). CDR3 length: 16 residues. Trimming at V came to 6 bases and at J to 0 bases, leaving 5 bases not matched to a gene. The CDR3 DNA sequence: TGTGCCAGCAACTTAGGGACTAGCGGGAGCTCCTACGAGCAGTACTTC. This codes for CASNLGTSGSSYEQYF.

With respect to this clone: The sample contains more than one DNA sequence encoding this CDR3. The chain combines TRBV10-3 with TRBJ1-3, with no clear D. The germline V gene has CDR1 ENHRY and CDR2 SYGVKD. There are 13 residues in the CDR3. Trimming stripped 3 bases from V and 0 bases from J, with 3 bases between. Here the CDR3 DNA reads TGTGCCATCAGTGAAGACTCTGGAAACACCATATATTTT. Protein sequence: CAISEDSGNTIYF.

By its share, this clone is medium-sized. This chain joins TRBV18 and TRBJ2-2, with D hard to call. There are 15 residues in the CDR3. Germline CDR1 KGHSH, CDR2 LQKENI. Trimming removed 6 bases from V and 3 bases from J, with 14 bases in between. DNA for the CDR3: TGTGCCAGCTCCCCGCGTCCGCAATACACCGGGGAGCTGTTTTTT. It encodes CASSPRPQYTGELFF.

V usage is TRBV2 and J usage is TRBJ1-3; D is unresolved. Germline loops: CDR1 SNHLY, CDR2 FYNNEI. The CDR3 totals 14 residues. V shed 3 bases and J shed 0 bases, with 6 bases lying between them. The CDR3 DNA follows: TGTGCCAGCAGTGAGAAGGCCTCTGGAAACACCATATATTTT. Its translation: CASSEKASGNTIYF.

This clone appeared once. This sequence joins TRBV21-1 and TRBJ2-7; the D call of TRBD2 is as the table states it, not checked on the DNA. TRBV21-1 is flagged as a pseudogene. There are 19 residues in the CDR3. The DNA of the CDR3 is TGTGCCAGCAGCAAGTGGCCGGGGGTGCCGCTTCCTTCAAACTACGAGCAGTACTTC. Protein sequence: CASSKWPGVPLPSNYEQYF.

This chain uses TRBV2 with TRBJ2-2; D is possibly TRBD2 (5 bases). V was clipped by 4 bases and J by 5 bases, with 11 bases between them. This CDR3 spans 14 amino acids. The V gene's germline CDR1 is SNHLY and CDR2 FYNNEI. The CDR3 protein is CASSVRGSTGELFF. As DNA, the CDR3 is TGTGCCAGCAGTGTCCGGGGATCGACCGGGGAGCTGTTTTTT. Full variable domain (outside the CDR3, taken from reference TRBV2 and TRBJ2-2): EPEVTQTPSHQVTQMGQEVILRCVPISNHLYFYWYRQILGQKVEFLVSFYNNEISEKSEIFDDQFSVERPDGSNFTLKIRSTKLEDSAMYFCASSVRGSTGELFFGEGSRLTVL.

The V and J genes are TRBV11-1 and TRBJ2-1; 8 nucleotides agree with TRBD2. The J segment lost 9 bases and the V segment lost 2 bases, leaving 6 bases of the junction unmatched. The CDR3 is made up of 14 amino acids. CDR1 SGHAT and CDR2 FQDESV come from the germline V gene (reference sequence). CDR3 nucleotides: TGTGCCAGCAGCTTATTTAGCGGGGAAGCTGAGCAGTTCTTC. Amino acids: CASSLFSGEAEQFF.

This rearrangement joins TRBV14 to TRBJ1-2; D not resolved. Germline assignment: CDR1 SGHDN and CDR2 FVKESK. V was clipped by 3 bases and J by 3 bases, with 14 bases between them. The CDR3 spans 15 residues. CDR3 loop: CASSQTGREYYGYTF. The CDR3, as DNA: TGTGCCAGCAGCCAGACGGGGAGGGAATACTATGGCTACACCTTC.

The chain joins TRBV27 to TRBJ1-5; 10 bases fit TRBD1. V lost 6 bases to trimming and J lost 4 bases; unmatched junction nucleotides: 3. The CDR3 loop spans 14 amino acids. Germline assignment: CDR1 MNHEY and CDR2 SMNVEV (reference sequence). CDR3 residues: CASRMGQGNQPQHF. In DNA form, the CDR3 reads TGTGCCAGCAGGATGGGACAGGGGAATCAGCCCCAGCATTTT.

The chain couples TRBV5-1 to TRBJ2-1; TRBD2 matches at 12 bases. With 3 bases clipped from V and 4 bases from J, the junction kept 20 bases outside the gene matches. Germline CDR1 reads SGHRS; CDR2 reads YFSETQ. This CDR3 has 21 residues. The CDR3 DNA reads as TGCGCCAGCAGCTCCGATAAAACCCTGTTTGGACTAGCGGGAATGTACAATGAGCAGTTCTTC. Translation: CASSSDKTLFGLAGMYNEQFF. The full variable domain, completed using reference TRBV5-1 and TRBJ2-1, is KAGVTQTPRYLIKTRGQQVTLSCSPISGHRSVSWYQQTPGQGLQFLFEYFSETQRNKGNFPGRFSGRQFSNSRSEMNVSTLELGDSALYLCASSSDKTLFGLAGMYNEQFFGPGTRLTVL.

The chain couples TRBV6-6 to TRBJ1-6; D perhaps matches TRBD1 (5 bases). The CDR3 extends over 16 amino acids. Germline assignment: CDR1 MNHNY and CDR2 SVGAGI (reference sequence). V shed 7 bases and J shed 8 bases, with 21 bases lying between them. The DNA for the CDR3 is TGTGCCAGCACCCTGGGGGGTTCCCCCATAGATTCACCCCTCCACTTT. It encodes CASTLGGSPIDSPLHF.

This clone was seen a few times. CDR3 protein: CASSPQELYGYTF. In DNA, the CDR3 is TGTGCCAGCAGTCCTCAGGAGCTCTATGGCTACACCTTC. The chain links TRBV2 to TRBJ1-2; D gene unclear. V was cut by 5 bases and J by 4 bases, with 11 bases left in between. This CDR3 contains 13 residues. The germline V gene encodes CDR1 SNHLY and CDR2 FYNNEI.